This T cell receptor (beta chain) was documented in a study of regulatory T cells in long-lasting Graves disease. Study at large: Persistence in Graves' disease required over 5 years of antithyroid drugs plus positive TSH receptor antibodies.

Described time point: persistent/refractory GD, antithyroid drugs over 5 years with positive TRAb. PBMC-extracted RNA yielded the TCR library. It was American Thyroid Association guidelines that determined Graves' disease diagnosis. This clonotype is deemed large. Per germline, CDR1 MNHEY and CDR2 SVGAGI. Trimming stripped 0 bases from V and 3 bases from J, with 15 bases between. The CDR3 is 16 residues long. To make TCR beta libraries, researchers used iRepertoire HTBI primers and Arm-PCR of CDR3 regions. TCRdb used MiXCR to reprocess the multiplex PCR reads, holding one entry per CDR3 protein. The table includes roughly 700,000 distinct CDR3 sequences, approximately 29% detected once.

This rearrangement joins TRBV6-5 to TRBJ2-7; tentatively, D is TRBD1 (5 bases). The material was peripheral blood mononuclear cells (PBMCs), obtained when the disease was refractory, from a patient treated with antithyroid drugs. The receptor was derived from a female donor with Graves disease. CDR3 nucleotides: TGTGCCAGCAGTTACTCGGGGTTTCAGGGTAACTACGAGCAGTACTTC. Protein product: CASSYSGFQGNYEQYF.